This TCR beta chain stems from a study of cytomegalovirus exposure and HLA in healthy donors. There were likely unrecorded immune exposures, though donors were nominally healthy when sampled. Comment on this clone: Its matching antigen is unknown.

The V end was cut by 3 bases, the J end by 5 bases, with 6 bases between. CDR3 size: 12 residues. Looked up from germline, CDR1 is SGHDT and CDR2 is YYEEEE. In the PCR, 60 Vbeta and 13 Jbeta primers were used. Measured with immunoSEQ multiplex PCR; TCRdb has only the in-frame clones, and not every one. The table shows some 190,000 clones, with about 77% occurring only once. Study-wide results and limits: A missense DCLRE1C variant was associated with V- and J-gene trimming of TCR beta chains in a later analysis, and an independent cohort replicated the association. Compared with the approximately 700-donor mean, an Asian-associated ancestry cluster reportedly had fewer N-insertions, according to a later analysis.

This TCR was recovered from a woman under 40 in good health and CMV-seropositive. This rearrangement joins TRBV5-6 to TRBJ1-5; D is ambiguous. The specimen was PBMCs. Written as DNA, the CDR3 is TGTGCCAGCAGCTCAGGTGATCAGCCCCAGCATTTT. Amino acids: CASSSGDQPQHF.